This TCR beta chain was captured by sequencing in a study of T cells after yellow fever vaccination. Germline V lookup: CDR1 DFQATT, CDR2 SNEGSKA (reference sequence). The ends lost 5 bases at V and 3 bases at J; junction bases unmatched: 5. CDR3 length: 14 amino acids. This clonotype was seen at least ten times. TCRdb fed the 5' RACE reads into MiXCR, producing one record per CDR3 protein. The repertoire consists of approximately 550,000 distinct CDR3 sequences, with about 19% occurring once and the leading ten covering around 15%. This clonotype originated in a man aged 30 to 39 who received the YFV17D yellow fever vaccine. The sample consisted of PBMCs, taken 15 days after the yellow fever booster vaccination. This chain connects TRBV20-1 to TRBJ2-5, with TRBD2 matching 11 bases. The CDR3: CSAAPLAGEETQYF. The CDR3 DNA reads TGCAGTGCTGCTCCACTAGCGGGAGAAGAGACCCAGTACTTC.